One sample yielded the 32 T cell receptor beta chains listed below, sequenced in a study of T cell responses to AZD1222 COVID-19 vaccine. The method was immunoSEQ multiplex PCR; TCRdb's version includes in-frame clones alone and lacks a portion of them. The sample contains 150,000 to 200,000 clones, more than 85% of which appear only once. Sequences were derived from peripheral blood, sampled on day 0 of AZD1222 vaccination. The origin of the receptors is an adult in good health.

The CDR3 loop reads CASGYSGEDTQYF. The DNA of the CDR3 is TGTGCTAGTGGTTATTCAGGGGAGGATACGCAGTATTTT. The chain carries TRBV12-5 and TRBJ2-3; the D gene is possibly TRBD1 (6 bases). Trimming shortened V by 4 bases and J by 6 bases, and 11 bases separated the two germline ends. The CDR3 extends over 13 amino acids. CDR1 and CDR2 from the germline V gene are LGHNT and FRNRAP.

J is TRBJ2-2 and V is TRBV7-9; D possibly corresponds to TRBD1 (6 bases). This CDR3 has 14 amino acids. Trimming cost V 2 bases and J 3 bases, with 7 bases left between them. Germline V gives CDR1 SEHNR, CDR2 FQNEAQ (reference sequence). CDR3 loop: CASSLRTDTGELFF. The CDR3 DNA sequence: TGTGCCAGCAGCTTAAGGACAGACACCGGGGAGCTGTTTTTT.

The genes are TRBV30 and TRBJ2-1, with 8 bases identical to TRBD1. The CDR3 length is 12 residues. Germline V gene data show CDR1 as GTSNPN and CDR2 as SVGIG (reference sequence). The CDR3 spells CGTGISYNEQFF. The CDR3, as DNA: TGTGGGACAGGGATCTCCTACAATGAGCAGTTCTTC. Looking up the rest from reference TRBV30 and TRBJ2-1 gives the full variable domain: SQTIHQWPATLVQPVGSPLSLECTVEGTSNPNLYWYRQAAGRGLQLLFYSVGIGQISSEVPQNLSASRPQDRQFILSSKKLLLSDSGFYLCGTGISYNEQFFGPGTRLTVL.

This chain uses TRBV4-1 with TRBJ1-4; 7 positions match TRBD1. The junction had 6 bases not matched to a gene; V was cut back by 3 bases and J by 8 bases. CDR1 is MGHRA and CDR2 is YSYEKL in the germline V gene. The CDR3 loop spans 14 amino acids. This chain's CDR3 is CASSHPGGPEKLFF. For the CDR3, the DNA is TGCGCCAGCAGCCATCCAGGGGGTCCCGAAAAACTGTTTTTT.

J is TRBJ2-5 and V is TRBV9; 7 bases map to TRBD2. There are 18 residues in the CDR3. J was trimmed by 4 bases and V by 0 bases; bases with no gene match: 15. Germline-derived CDR1 and CDR2 are SGDLS and YYNGEE. In nucleotides, the CDR3 is TGTGCCAGCAGCGTAGGGTACGCGGGAGAAGGAAAAAGAGAGACCCAGTACTTC. Amino acid sequence: CASSVGYAGEGKRETQYF.

The chain carries TRBV5-1 and TRBJ2-5, with 9 bases fitting TRBD1. The V and J ends lost 0 bases and 3 bases, in that order; junction bases with no gene match: 6. Germline V lookup: CDR1 SGHRS, CDR2 YFSETQ. The CDR3 covers 16 residues. The CDR3 reads CASSLGGTGREETQYF. The CDR3, as DNA: TGCGCCAGCAGCTTGGGCGGGACAGGGCGAGAAGAGACCCAGTACTTC. The whole variable domain, remainder taken from reference TRBV5-1 and TRBJ2-5, is KAGVTQTPRYLIKTRGQQVTLSCSPISGHRSVSWYQQTPGQGLQFLFEYFSETQRNKGNFPGRFSGRQFSNSRSEMNVSTLELGDSALYLCASSLGGTGREETQYFGPGTRLLVL.

This chain uses TRBV3-1 (or the pseudogene TRBV3-2) with TRBJ1-5; TRBD1 matches at 7 bases. The CDR3 runs to 14 residues. V was pared by 2 bases and J by 11 bases, with 9 bases of the junction left unmatched. The V gene's germline CDR1 is LGHDT and CDR2 YNNKEL (reference sequence). The CDR3 DNA sequence: TGTGCCAGCAGCCAAACAGGACAGGACCTCGCCCAGCATTTT. It translates to CASSQTGQDLAQHF.

The CDR3 region has the DNA TGTGCCATCAGAGGGGACACATTGAACACTGAAGCTTTCTTT. Its translation is CAIRGDTLNTEAFF. This chain uses TRBV10-3 with TRBJ1-1; the D gene is possibly TRBD1 (6 bases). Per germline, CDR1 ENHRY and CDR2 SYGVKD. The CDR3 extends over 14 amino acids. Trimming pared 6 bases from V and 0 bases from J, leaving 11 bases between.

The chain recombines TRBV7-2 with TRBJ2-1, with D perhaps matching TRBD2 (5 bases). The CDR3 covers 15 residues. Germline V CDR1 and CDR2: SGHTA, FQGNSA. V was pared by 2 bases and J by 0 bases, with 8 bases between. The CDR3 loop is CASSLYGVSYNEQFF. In DNA, the CDR3 is TGTGCCAGCAGCTTATACGGGGTCTCCTACAATGAGCAGTTCTTC.

The chain couples TRBV28 to TRBJ1-5; possible D gene TRBD1, 6 bases. CDR1 MDHEN and CDR2 SYDVKM come from the germline V gene. V was shortened by 0 bases and J by 2 bases, with 17 bases between the two germline ends. CDR3 length equals 18 residues. The CDR3 DNA sequence: TGTGCCAGCAGTTTATGCGGAGACAGGCCCTTTTGCAATCAGCCCCAGCATTTT. As protein: CASSLCGDRPFCNQPQHF.

CDR3 coding DNA: TGTGCCAGCAGCCCTACAGGGTACCGAAACACCGGGGAGCTGTTTTTT. Translated, it gives CASSPTGYRNTGELFF. The chain uses TRBV7-2 and TRBJ2-2; D is perhaps TRBD1 (6 bases). Germline assignment: CDR1 SGHTA and CDR2 FQGNSA. This CDR3 has 16 residues. Deletions cut 5 bases from V and 2 bases from J, with 15 bases between.

This clone was counted once. The V gene is TRBV5-6, the J gene TRBJ2-7; D uncertain. This CDR3 spans 11 amino acids. V lost 0 bases to trimming and J lost 7 bases, with 5 bases between them. Germline CDR1 SGHDT, CDR2 YYEEEE. CDR3 DNA sequence: TGTGCCAGCAGCTTGGGACGGGAGCAGTACTTC. Amino acids: CASSLGREQYF.

Here the CDR3 DNA reads TGTGCCAGCAGCTTAGTTAGCGGGAGGGCCCTCAATGAGCAGTTCTTC. Translation gives CASSLVSGRALNEQFF. The chain employs TRBV11-3 and TRBJ2-1; 11 bases align to TRBD2. The junction had 5 bases not matched to a gene; V was cut back by 1 base and J by 6 bases. The CDR3 sequence is 16 residues long. Germline CDR1 SGHNT, CDR2 YENEEA.

V is TRBV18 and J is TRBJ1-5, with 7 bases fitting TRBD1. Germline CDR1 reads KGHSH; CDR2 reads LQKENI. V shed 3 bases, J shed 3 bases, and the junction held 2 bases outside the gene matches. The CDR3 is made up of 14 amino acids. The CDR3 region is CASSPDRTNQPQHF. Here the CDR3 DNA reads TGTGCCAGCTCACCGGACAGGACCAATCAGCCCCAGCATTTT.

This sequence joins TRBV9 and TRBJ2-5; no clear D. This CDR3 spans 14 amino acids. The germline CDR1 and CDR2 sequences are SGDLS and YYNGEE. V lost 0 bases and J lost 3, with 9 bases in between. CDR3 loop: CASSVGPGKETQYF. CDR3 DNA sequence: TGTGCCAGCAGCGTAGGTCCAGGAAAAGAGACCCAGTACTTC. Full variable domain (missing parts from reference TRBV9 and TRBJ2-5): DSGVTQTPKHLITATGQRVTLRCSPRSGDLSVYWYQQSLDQGLQFLIQYYNGEERAKGNILERFSAQQFPDLHSELNLSSLELGDSALYFCASSVGPGKETQYFGPGTRLLVL.

The chain links TRBV15 to TRBJ2-7; TRBD2 matches 10 bases. Trimming at V came to 0 bases and at J to 1 base, leaving 9 bases not matched to a gene. Germline V gene sequence: CDR1 LNHNV, CDR2 YYDKDF (reference sequence). This CDR3 spans 18 amino acids. The CDR3 protein is CATSRDPPGTSVSYEQYF. The CDR3 bases are TGTGCCACCAGCAGAGATCCCCCGGGGACTAGCGTATCCTACGAGCAGTACTTC.

With regard to this clone: Within the sample, other DNA sequences also encode this same CDR3. J is TRBJ2-7 and V is TRBV19; 9 bases align to TRBD2. The germline V gene has CDR1 LNHDA and CDR2 SQIVND (reference sequence). Trimming took 6 bases from V and 0 from J; bases not matched to a gene: 0. The CDR3 is 13 residues long. CDR3 in amino acids: CASRAGGSYEQYF. The CDR3, as DNA: TGTGCCAGTAGAGCGGGGGGCTCCTACGAGCAGTACTTC.

In this sample, this clone turned up a few times. V gene TRBV6-5 combines with J gene TRBJ2-1; 7 bases agree with TRBD1. The germline gives CDR1 MNHEY, CDR2 SVGAGI. The CDR3 sequence is 14 residues long. V was clipped by 10 bases and J by 8 bases; unmatched bases: 14. The CDR3: CAIAKQGTADEQFF. The DNA for the CDR3 is TGTGCCATCGCGAAACAGGGGACCGCCGATGAGCAGTTCTTC.

This chain connects TRBV28 to TRBJ2-1; TRBD1 agrees at 8 bases. This CDR3 has 14 amino acids. V dropped 4 bases and J dropped 9; count of bases not matched to a gene: 8. Germline lookup yields CDR1 MDHEN and CDR2 SYDVKM. CDR3 sequence (DNA): TGTGCCAGCAGTTCCTGGACAGGGATATTTGAGCAGTTCTTC. Protein sequence: CASSSWTGIFEQFF.

This chain links TRBV7-3 with TRBJ2-7; D may be TRBD2 (5 bases). The ends were cut back, 6 bases at V and 7 bases at J, with 22 bases in the middle. Per germline, CDR1 SGHTA and CDR2 FQGTGA. CDR3 size: 15 residues. The CDR3 spells CASSPHLIRRREQYF. The DNA for the CDR3 is TGTGCCAGCAGTCCCCACCTCATCCGCCGGAGGGAGCAGTACTTC.

J is TRBJ2-2 and V is TRBV5-8, with D possibly TRBD1 on 6 matching bases. V lost 0 bases to trimming and J lost 2 bases, with 14 bases between them. CDR3 length: 17 amino acids. CDR1 is SGHTS and CDR2 is YDEGEE in the germline V gene. This CDR3 reads CASSLAGRGSNTGELFF. The CDR3 DNA is TGTGCCAGCAGCTTGGCCGGCAGGGGATCAAACACCGGGGAGCTGTTTTTT.

The V and J genes are TRBV3-1 (or the pseudogene TRBV3-2) and TRBJ2-2, with 8 nucleotides matching TRBD1. Germline V gives CDR1 LGHDT, CDR2 YNNKEL (reference sequence). V lost 3 bases to trimming and J lost 6 bases; unmatched junction nucleotides: 6. The CDR3 contains 15 residues. DNA of the CDR3: TGTGCCAGCAGCCAGCCAGGGGGCACCGCCGGGGAGCTGTTTTTT. Protein product: CASSQPGGTAGELFF.

This chain uses TRBV11-3 with TRBJ2-1, with D perhaps matching TRBD2 (5 bases). This CDR3 has 14 amino acids. V was clipped by 4 bases and J by 5 bases, with 12 bases between them. Germline V gene lookup returns CDR1 SGHNT and CDR2 YENEEA. CDR3 sequence reads: CASSYMDLDNEQFF. The CDR3 DNA reads as TGTGCCAGCAGCTATATGGACTTAGACAATGAGCAGTTCTTC. Variable domain in full (rest from reference TRBV11-3 and TRBJ2-1): EAGVVQSPRYKIIEKKQPVAFWCNPISGHNTLYWYLQNLGQGPELLIRYENEEAVDDSQLPKDRFSAERLKGVDSTLKIQPAELGDSAVYLCASSYMDLDNEQFFGPGTRLTVL.

V is TRBV5-1 and J is TRBJ2-2, with 12 bases aligning to TRBD2. Germline V gives CDR1 SGHRS, CDR2 YFSETQ. The junction had 6 bases not matched to a gene; V was cut back by 5 bases and J by 1 base. The CDR3 runs 17 residues. CDR3 sequence (DNA): TGCGCCAGCAGACGACTAGCGGGGGATTTGAACACCGGGGAGCTGTTTTTT. Translated: CASRRLAGDLNTGELFF.

V gene TRBV25-1 combines with J gene TRBJ2-1; D unresolved. CDR3 length: 11 residues. Trimming stripped 7 bases from V and 7 bases from J, with 8 bases between. Germline assignment: CDR1 MGHDK and CDR2 SYGVNS. CDR3: CASNLGNEQFF. The CDR3 bases are TGTGCCAGCAATTTGGGAAATGAGCAGTTCTTC.

This chain uses TRBV3-1 (or the pseudogene TRBV3-2) with TRBJ2-3, with D tentatively TRBD2 (6 bases). This CDR3 region has 15 residues. Trimming cost V 4 bases and J 0 bases, with 11 bases left between them. Germline assignment: CDR1 LGHDT and CDR2 YNNKEL (reference sequence). The CDR3 region is CASSPGLPSTDTQYF. The CDR3 DNA reads as TGTGCCAGCAGCCCTGGACTACCTAGCACAGATACGCAGTATTTT.

This sequence joins TRBV19 and TRBJ2-7; no reliable D call. CDR3 length: 13 residues. Per germline, CDR1 LNHDA and CDR2 SQIVND (reference sequence). The V and J ends lost 6 bases and 6 bases respectively, with 15 bases between them. CDR3 in amino acids: CASSPLPGSEQYF. In nucleotides, the CDR3 is TGTGCCAGTAGCCCCCTCCCGGGTTCCGAGCAGTACTTC.

Only a few counts were recorded for this clone. The chain links TRBV10-3 to TRBJ2-7; 11 bases are a match to TRBD2. The CDR3 extends over 16 amino acids. Germline-derived CDR1 and CDR2 are ENHRY and SYGVKD. V trimming: 4 bases; J trimming: 3 bases; junction bases outside the gene matches: 8. The CDR3 DNA sequence: TGTGCCATCAGTGGGATTTTGACTAGCGGGAACTACGAGCAGTACTTC. Protein: CAISGILTSGNYEQYF.

This clone was counted a few times. The V call is TRBV11-3, the J call TRBJ1-1; TRBD1 is a possible D gene (5 bases). This CDR3 is 15 amino acids long. Trimming shortened V by 5 bases and J by 0 bases, and 13 bases separated the two germline ends. CDR1 is SGHNT, CDR2 YENEEA, per germline. The CDR3 nucleotides are TGTGCCAGCAGCCCTCCGGGACGGATGAACACTGAAGCTTTCTTT. It codes for CASSPPGRMNTEAFF.

V and J are TRBV28 and TRBJ1-2; a weak D match, TRBD1 (6 bases). The germline CDR1 and CDR2 sequences are MDHEN and SYDVKM. The CDR3 covers 13 residues. V was cut by 7 bases and J by 1 base, with 10 bases left in between. The CDR3 here is CASMDSLNYGYTF. In nucleotides, the CDR3 is TGTGCCAGCATGGACAGCCTTAACTATGGCTACACCTTC.

The chain is built from TRBV13 and TRBJ2-3; D possibly corresponds to TRBD2 (6 bases). From germline, CDR1 is PRHDT and CDR2 FYEKMQ (reference sequence). The CDR3 sequence is 16 residues long. Trimming cost V 3 bases and J 1 base, with 14 bases left between them. The DNA of the CDR3 is TGTGCCAGCAGCTTGAGTAGGAGGGCCGGCACAGATACGCAGTATTTT. It translates to CASSLSRRAGTDTQYF.

The chain combines TRBV5-1 with TRBJ1-5; 9 bases agree with TRBD1. The trim removed 4 bases at V and 3 bases at J, leaving 5 bases unmatched. Germline loops: CDR1 SGHRS, CDR2 YFSETQ. The CDR3 covers 15 residues. The CDR3 protein is CASSPGQGLNQPQHF. CDR3 bases: TGCGCCAGCAGCCCGGGACAGGGCCTCAATCAGCCCCAGCATTTT.